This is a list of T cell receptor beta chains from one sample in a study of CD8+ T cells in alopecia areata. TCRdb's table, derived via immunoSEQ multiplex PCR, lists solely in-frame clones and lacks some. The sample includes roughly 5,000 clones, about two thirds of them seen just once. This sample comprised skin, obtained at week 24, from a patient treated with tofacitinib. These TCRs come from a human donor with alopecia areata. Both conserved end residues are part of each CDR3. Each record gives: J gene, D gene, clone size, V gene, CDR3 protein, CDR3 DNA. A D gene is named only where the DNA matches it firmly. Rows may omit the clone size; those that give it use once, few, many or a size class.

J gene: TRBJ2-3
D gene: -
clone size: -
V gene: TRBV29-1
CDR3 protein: CSVRSITDTQYF
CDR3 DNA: TGCAGCGTTAGATCGATCACAGATACGCAGTATTTT

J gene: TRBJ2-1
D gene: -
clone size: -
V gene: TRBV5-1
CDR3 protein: CASSPRGTNNNEQFF
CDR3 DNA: TGCGCCAGCAGCCCCCGGGGGACAAACAACAATGAGCAGTTCTTC

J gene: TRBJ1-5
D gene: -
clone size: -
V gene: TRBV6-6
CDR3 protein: CASSDPTGINQPQHF
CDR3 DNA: TGTGCCAGCAGTGACCCTACAGGGATAAATCAGCCCCAGCATTTT

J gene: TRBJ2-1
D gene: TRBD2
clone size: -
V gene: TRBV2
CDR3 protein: CASRGRLAGGHNEQFF
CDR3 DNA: TGTGCCAGCAGGGGGAGGCTCGCGGGGGGCCACAATGAGCAGTTCTTC

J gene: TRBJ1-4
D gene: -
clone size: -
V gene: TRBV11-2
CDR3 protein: CASSLNYGGATNEKLFF
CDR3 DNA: TGTGCCAGCAGCTTAAATTATGGGGGTGCAACTAATGAAAAACTGTTTTTT

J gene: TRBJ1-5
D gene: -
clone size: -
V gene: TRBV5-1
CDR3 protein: CASSLAGHSNQPQHF
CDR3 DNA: TGCGCCAGCAGCTTGGCAGGACATAGCAATCAGCCCCAGCATTTT

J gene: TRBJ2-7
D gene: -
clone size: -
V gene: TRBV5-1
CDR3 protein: CASRWTVSYEQYF
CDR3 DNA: TGCGCCAGCAGGTGGACAGTCTCCTACGAGCAGTACTTC

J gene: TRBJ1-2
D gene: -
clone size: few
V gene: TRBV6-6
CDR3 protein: CASSKRQEEYGYTF
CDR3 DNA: TGTGCCAGCAGCAAACGACAGGAAGAATATGGCTACACCTTC

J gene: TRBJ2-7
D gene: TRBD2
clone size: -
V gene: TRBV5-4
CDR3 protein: CASSSTSGGSEQYF
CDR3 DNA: TGTGCCAGCAGCTCGACTAGCGGGGGCAGCGAGCAGTACTTC

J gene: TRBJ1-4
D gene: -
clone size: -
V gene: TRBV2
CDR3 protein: CASDNQRNEKLFF
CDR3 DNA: TGTGCCAGCGACAATCAAAGGAATGAAAAACTGTTTTTT

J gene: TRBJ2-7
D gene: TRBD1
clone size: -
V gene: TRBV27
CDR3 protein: CASSSRTGGTPYEQYF
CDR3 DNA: TGTGCCAGCAGTTCCAGGACAGGTGGAACCCCTTACGAGCAGTACTTC

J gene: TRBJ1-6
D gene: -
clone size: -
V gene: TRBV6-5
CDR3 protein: CASSPGWVNSPLHF
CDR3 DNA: TGTGCCAGCAGTCCGGGGTGGGTTAATTCACCCCTCCACTTT

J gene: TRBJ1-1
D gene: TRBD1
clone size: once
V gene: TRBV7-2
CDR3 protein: CASSKTGTEAFF
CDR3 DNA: TGTGCCAGCAGTAAGACAGGGACTGAAGCTTTCTTT

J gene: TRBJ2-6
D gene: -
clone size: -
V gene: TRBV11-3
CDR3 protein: CASSLAGNGANVLTF
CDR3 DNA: TGTGCCAGCAGCTTAGCAGGGAATGGGGCCAACGTCCTGACTTTC

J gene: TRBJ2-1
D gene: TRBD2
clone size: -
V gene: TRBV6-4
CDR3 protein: CASSETAGGHSNEQFF
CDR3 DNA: TGTGCCAGCAGTGAAACCGCGGGGGGGCACAGTAATGAGCAGTTCTTC

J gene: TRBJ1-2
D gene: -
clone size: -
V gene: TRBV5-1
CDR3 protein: CASSPTSSSSGYTF
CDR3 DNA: TGCGCCAGCAGCCCCACATCAAGCAGTAGTGGCTACACCTTC

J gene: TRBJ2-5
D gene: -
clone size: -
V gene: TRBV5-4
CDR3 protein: CASSLGSQETQYF
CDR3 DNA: TGTGCCAGCAGCTTGGGCAGCCAAGAGACCCAGTACTTC

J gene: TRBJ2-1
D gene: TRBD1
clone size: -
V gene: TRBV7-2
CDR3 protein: CASSSGTGRYNEQFF
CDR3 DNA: TGTGCCAGCAGCTCCGGGACAGGACGGTACAATGAGCAGTTCTTC

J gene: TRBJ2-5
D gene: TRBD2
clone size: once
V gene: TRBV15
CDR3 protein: CATSRDRGGGAQETQYF
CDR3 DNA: TGTGCCACCAGCAGAGATCGGGGCGGGGGGGCCCAAGAGACCCAGTACTTC

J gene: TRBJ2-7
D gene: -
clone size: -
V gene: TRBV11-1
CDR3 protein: CASSYIGRQQYF
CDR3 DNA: TGTGCCAGCAGCTACATAGGGCGCCAACAGTACTTC

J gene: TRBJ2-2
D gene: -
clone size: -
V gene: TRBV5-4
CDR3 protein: CASTRGQQGTGELFF
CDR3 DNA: TGTGCCAGCACCCGGGGGCAACAGGGTACCGGGGAGCTGTTTTTT

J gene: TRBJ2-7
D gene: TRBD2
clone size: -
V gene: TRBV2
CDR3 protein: CATRGGYEQYF
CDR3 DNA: TGTGCCACCCGCGGGGGATACGAGCAGTACTTC

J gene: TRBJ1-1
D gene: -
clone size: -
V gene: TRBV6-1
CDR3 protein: CATQLYSGTEAFF
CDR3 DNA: TGTGCCACCCAACTCTATTCTGGCACTGAAGCTTTCTTT

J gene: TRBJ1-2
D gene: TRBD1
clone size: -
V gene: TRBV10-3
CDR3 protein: CAISESRQGDGYTF
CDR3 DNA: TGTGCCATCAGTGAGTCCCGACAGGGCGATGGCTACACCTTC

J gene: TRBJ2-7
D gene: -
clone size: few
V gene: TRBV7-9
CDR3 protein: CASSFPGPYTPYEQYF
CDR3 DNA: TGTGCCAGCAGCTTTCCGGGGCCCTATACCCCCTACGAGCAGTACTTC

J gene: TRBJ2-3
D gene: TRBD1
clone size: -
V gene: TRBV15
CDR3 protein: CATSSLTWTGAGDTQYF
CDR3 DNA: TGTGCCACCAGCAGCTTAACGTGGACAGGGGCTGGAGATACGCAGTATTTT

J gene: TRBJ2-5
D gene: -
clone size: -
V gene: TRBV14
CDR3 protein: CASSQVGSQYF
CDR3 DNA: TGTGCCAGCAGCCAAGTCGGGTCCCAGTACTTC

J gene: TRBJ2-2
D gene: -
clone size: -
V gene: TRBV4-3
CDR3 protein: CASSQDLGTGELFF
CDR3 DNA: TGCGCCAGCAGCCAAGATCTAGGGACCGGGGAGCTGTTTTTT

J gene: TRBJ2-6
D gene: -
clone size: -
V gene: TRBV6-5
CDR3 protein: CASSIRGTGANVLTF
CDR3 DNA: TGTGCCAGCAGTATCAGAGGCACTGGGGCCAACGTCCTGACTTTC

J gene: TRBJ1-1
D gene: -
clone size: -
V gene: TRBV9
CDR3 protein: CASNLAGANTEAFF
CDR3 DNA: TGTGCCAGCAATCTAGCGGGGGCAAACACTGAAGCTTTCTTT

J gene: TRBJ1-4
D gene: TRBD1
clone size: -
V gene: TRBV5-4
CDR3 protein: CASSDRATNEKLFF
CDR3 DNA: TGTGCCAGCAGCGACAGGGCAACTAATGAAAAACTGTTTTTT

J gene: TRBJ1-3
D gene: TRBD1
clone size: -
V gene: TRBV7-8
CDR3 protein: CASSSMTGYSGNTIYF
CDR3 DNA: TGTGCCAGCAGCTCCATGACAGGGTACTCTGGAAACACCATATATTTT

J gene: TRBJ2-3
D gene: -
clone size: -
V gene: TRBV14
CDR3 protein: CASSLTRNTQYF
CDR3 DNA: TGTGCCAGCAGTCTGACTCGTAATACGCAGTATTTT

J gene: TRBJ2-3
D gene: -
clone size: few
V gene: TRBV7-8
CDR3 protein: CASSSNARRGLGGDTQYF
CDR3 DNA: TGTGCCAGCAGCTCAAATGCTAGAAGGGGGTTAGGTGGAGATACGCAGTATTTT

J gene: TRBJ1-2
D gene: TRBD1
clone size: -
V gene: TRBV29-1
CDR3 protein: CSVEDMEWDRGFCYTF
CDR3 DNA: TGCAGCGTTGAAGATATGGAGTGGGACAGGGGATTTTGCTACACCTTC

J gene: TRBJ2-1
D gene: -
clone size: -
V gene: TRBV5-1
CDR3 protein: CASSLFSSVGNEQFF
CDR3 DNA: TGCGCCAGCAGCTTGTTCTCTAGCGTCGGGAATGAGCAGTTCTTC

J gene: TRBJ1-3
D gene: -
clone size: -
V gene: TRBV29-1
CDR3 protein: CSGIIGPTIYF
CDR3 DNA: TGCAGCGGAATTATCGGTCCCACCATATATTTT

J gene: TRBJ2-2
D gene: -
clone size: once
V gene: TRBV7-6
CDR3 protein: CASRPTGNTGELFF
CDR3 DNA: TGTGCCAGCAGGCCGACAGGGAACACCGGGGAGCTGTTTTTT

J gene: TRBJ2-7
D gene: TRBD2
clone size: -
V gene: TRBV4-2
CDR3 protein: CASSPGLAGSSYEQYF
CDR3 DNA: TGTGCCAGCAGCCCTGGACTAGCGGGGTCCTCCTACGAGCAGTACTTC

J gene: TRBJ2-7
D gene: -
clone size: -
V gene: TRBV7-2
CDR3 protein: CASSRPLWTDYEQYF
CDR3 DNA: TGTGCCAGCAGTCGACCCTTGTGGACAGATTACGAGCAGTACTTC

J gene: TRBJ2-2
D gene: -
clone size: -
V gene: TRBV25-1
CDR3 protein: CASSEYHEGGELFF
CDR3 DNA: TGTGCCAGCAGTGAATATCACGAGGGGGGGGAGCTGTTTTTT

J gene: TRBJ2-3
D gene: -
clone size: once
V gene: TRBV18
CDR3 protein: CASSPAGTDTQYF
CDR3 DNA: TGTGCCAGCTCACCAGCAGGCACAGATACGCAGTATTTT

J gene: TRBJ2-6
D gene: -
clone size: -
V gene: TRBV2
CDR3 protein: CASSDNLPGANVLTF
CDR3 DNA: TGTGCCAGCAGTGACAATCTCCCTGGGGCCAACGTCCTGACTTTC

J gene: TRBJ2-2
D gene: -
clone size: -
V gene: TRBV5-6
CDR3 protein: CASSPLTFTGELFF
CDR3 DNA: TGTGCCAGCAGCCCACTGACTTTCACCGGGGAGCTGTTTTTT

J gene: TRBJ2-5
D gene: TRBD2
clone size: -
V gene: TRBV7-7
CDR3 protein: CASSSKRDPGPGTQYF
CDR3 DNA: TGTGCCAGCAGCTCAAAGCGGGACCCCGGGCCTGGGACCCAGTACTTC

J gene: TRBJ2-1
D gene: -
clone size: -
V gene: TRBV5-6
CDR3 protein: CASSLVRSEQFF
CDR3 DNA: TGTGCCAGCAGCTTGGTAAGGAGTGAGCAGTTCTTC

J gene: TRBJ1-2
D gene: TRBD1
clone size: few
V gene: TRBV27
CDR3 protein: CASSRPGQVPYGYTF
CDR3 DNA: TGTGCCAGCAGTCGTCCGGGACAGGTCCCCTATGGCTACACCTTC

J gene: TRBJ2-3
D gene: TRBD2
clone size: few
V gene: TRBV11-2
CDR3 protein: CASSLDRTSRDTDTQYF
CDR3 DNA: TGTGCCAGCAGCTTAGATAGGACTAGCCGGGACACAGATACGCAGTATTTT

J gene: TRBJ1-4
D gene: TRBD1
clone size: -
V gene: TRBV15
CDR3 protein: CATSRGGQGEEKLFF
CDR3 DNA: TGTGCCACCAGCAGAGGAGGACAGGGAGAAGAAAAACTGTTTTTT

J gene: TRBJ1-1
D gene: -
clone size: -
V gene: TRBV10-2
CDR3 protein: CASRYRVDTEAFF
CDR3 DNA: TGCGCCAGCAGGTACAGGGTCGACACTGAAGCTTTCTTT

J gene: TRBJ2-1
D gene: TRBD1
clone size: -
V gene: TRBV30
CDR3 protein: CAWEGQGGYNEQFF
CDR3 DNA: TGTGCCTGGGAAGGACAGGGGGGATACAATGAGCAGTTCTTC

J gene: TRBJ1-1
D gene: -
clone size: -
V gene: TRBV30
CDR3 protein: CAWILSGRSEAFF
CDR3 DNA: TGTGCCTGGATCCTTAGCGGGAGGTCTGAAGCTTTCTTT

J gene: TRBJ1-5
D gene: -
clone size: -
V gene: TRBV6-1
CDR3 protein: CASSVASGNQPQHF
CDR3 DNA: TGTGCCAGCAGTGTGGCCTCTGGCAATCAGCCCCAGCATTTT

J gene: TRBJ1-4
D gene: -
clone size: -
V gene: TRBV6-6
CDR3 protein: CASSPNRDRQGKLFF
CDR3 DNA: TGTGCCAGCAGTCCAAACCGGGACCGCCAGGGAAAACTGTTTTTT

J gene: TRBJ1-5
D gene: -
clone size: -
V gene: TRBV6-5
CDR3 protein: CASSTGGNQPQHF
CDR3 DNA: TGTGCCAGCAGCACAGGCGGCAATCAGCCCCAGCATTTT

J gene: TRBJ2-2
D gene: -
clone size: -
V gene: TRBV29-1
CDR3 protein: CSVGAGHLTGELFF
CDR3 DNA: TGCAGCGTTGGGGCCGGACACCTCACCGGGGAGCTGTTTTTT

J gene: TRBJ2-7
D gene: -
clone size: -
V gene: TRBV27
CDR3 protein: CASSPRLGPYEQYF
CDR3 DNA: TGTGCCAGCAGTCCCCGGCTAGGGCCCTACGAGCAGTACTTC

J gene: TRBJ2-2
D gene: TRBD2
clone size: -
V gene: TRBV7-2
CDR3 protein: CASSGGGTNTGELFF
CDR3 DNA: TGTGCCAGCAGTGGCGGGGGGACCAACACCGGGGAGCTGTTTTTT

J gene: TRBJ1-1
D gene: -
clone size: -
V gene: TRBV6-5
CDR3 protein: CASRRGLGTEAFF
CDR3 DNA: TGTGCCAGCAGAAGAGGGTTGGGCACTGAAGCTTTCTTT